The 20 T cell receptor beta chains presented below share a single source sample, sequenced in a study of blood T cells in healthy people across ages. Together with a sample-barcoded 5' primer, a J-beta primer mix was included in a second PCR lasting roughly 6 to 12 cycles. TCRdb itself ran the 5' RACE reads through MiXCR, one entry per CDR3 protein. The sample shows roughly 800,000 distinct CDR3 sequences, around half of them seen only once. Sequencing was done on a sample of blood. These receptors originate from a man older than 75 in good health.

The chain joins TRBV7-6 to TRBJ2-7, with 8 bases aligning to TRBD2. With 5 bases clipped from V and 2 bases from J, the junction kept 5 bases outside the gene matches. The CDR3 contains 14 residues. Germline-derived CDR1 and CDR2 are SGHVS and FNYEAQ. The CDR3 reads CASSNREGAYEQYF. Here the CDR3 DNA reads TGTGCCAGCAGCAACCGGGAGGGCGCCTACGAGCAGTACTTC.

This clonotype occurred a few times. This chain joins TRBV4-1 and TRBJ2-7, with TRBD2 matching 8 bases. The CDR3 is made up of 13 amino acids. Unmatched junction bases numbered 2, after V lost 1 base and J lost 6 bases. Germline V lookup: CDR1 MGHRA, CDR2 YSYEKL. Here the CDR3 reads CASSQVAGGEQYF. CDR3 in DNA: TGCGCCAGCAGCCAAGTCGCGGGGGGCGAGCAGTACTTC.

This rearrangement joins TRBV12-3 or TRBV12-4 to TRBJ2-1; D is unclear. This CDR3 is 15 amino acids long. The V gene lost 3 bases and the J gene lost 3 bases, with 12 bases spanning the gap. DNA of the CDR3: TGTGCCAGCAGTTTCTCCCGAGTAGACTACAATGAGCAGTTCTTC. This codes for CASSFSRVDYNEQFF.

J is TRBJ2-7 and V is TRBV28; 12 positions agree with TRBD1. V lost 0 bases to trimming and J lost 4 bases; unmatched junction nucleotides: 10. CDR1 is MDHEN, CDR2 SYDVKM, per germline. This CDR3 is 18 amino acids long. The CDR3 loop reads CASSLWGTGGLLTYEQYF. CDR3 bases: TGTGCCAGCAGTTTATGGGGGACAGGGGGCCTACTTACTTACGAGCAGTACTTC. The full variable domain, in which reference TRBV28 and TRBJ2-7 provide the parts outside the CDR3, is DVKVTQSSRYLVKRTGEKVFLECVQDMDHENMFWYRQDPGLGLRLIYFSYDVKMKEKGDIPEGYSVSREKKERFSLILESASTNQTSMYLCASSLWGTGGLLTYEQYFGPGTRLTVT.

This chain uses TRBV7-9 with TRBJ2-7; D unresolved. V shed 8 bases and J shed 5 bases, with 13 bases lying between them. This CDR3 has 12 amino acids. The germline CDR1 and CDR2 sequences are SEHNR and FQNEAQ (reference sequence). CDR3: CASVGTGDEQYF. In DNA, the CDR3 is TGTGCCAGCGTGGGAACCGGCGACGAGCAGTACTTC.

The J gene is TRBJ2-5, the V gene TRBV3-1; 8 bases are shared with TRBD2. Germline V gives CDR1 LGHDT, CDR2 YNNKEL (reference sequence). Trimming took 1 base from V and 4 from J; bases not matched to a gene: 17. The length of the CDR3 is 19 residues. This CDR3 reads CASSQALGLIVAGGETQYF. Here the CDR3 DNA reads TGTGCCAGCAGCCAAGCGTTAGGGTTGATCGTTGCGGGAGGAGAGACCCAGTACTTC.

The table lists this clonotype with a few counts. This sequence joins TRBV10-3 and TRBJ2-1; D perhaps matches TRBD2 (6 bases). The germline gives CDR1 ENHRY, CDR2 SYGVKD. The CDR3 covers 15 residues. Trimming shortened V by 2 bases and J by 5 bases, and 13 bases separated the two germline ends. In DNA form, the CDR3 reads TGTGCCATCAGTGAGGAGGCGGGGCCCAACAATGAGCAGTTCTTC. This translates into CAISEEAGPNNEQFF.

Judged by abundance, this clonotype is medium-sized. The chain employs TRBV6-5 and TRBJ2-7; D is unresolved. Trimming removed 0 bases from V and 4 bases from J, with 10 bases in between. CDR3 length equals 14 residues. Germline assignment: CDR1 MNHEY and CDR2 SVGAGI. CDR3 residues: CASSYSGGSYEQYF. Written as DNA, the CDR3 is TGTGCCAGCAGTTACTCTGGTGGGTCTTACGAGCAGTACTTC.

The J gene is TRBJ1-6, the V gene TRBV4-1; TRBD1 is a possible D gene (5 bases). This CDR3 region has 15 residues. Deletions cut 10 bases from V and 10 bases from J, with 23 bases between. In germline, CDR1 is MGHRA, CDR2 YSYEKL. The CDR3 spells CANLPRTGGISPLHF. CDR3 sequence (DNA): TGCGCCAACCTACCGAGGACGGGGGGTATATCACCCCTCCACTTT.

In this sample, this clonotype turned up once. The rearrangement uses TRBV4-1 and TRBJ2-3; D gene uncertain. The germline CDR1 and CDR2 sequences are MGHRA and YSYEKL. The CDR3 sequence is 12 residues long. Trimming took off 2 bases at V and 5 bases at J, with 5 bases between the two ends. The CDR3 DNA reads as TGCGCCAGCAGCCAAATCAGAGATACGCAGTATTTT. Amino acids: CASSQIRDTQYF.

For the CDR3, the DNA is TGTGCCATCAGGCCAGGCACCTACAATGAGCAGTTCTTC. Translation: CAIRPGTYNEQFF. The rearrangement links TRBV10-3 to TRBJ2-1, with unresolved D. Germline CDR1 is ENHRY and CDR2 is SYGVKD. This CDR3 is 13 amino acids long. V shed 6 bases and J shed 2 bases, with 8 bases lying between them.

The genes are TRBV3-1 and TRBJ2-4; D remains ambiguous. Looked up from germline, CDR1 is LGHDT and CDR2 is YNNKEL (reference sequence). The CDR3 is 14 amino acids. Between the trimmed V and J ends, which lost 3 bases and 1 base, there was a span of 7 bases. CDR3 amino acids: CASSHVAAKNIQYF. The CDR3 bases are TGTGCCAGCAGCCATGTCGCTGCCAAAAACATTCAGTACTTC.

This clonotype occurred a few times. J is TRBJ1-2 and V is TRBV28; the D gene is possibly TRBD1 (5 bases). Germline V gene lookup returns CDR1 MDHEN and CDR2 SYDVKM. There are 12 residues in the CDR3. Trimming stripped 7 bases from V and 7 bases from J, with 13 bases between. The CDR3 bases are TGTGCCAGCAATACAGGATTAAGTGGCTACACCTTC. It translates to CASNTGLSGYTF.

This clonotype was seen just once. DNA for the CDR3: TGTGCCAGCAGGGGAGCGGGACCCTCCTACAATGAGCAGTACTTC. Its translation is CASRGAGPSYNEQYF. This chain uses TRBV6-2 or TRBV6-3 with TRBJ2-5, with 7 nucleotides matching TRBD2. Germline V gene sequence: CDR1 MNHEY, CDR2 SVGEGT. J was trimmed by 11 bases and V by 6 bases; bases with no gene match: 18. The CDR3 covers 15 residues.

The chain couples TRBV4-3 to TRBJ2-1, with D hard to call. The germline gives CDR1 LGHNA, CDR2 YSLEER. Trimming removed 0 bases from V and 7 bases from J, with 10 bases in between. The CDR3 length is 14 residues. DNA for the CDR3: TGCGCCAGCAGCCAAGATCTTTCGCGGAATGAGCAGTTCTTC. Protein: CASSQDLSRNEQFF.

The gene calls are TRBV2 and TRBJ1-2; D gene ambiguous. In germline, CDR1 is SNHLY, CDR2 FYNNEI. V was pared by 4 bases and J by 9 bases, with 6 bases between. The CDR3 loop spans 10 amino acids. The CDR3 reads CASSAVSYTF. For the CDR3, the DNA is TGTGCCAGCAGTGCGGTTAGCTACACCTTC.

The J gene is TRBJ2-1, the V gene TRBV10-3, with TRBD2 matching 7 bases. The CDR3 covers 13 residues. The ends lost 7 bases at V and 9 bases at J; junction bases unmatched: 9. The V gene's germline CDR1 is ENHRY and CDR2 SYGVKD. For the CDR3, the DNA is TGTGCCATCAACAGACTAGCCTGGGGTGAGCAGTTCTTC. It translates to CAINRLAWGEQFF.

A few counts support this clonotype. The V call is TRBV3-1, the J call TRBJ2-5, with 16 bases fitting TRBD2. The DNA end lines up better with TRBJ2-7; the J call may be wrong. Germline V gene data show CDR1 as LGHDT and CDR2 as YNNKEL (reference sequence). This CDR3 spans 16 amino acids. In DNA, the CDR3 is TGTGCCAGCAGCCACGGGACTAGCGGGAGGGCTTCCGAGCAGTACTTC. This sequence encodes CASSHGTSGRASEQYF.

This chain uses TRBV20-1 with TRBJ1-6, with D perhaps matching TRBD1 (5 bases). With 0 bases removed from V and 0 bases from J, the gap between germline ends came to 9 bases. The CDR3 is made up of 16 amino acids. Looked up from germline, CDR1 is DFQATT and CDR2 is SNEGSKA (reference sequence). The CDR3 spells CSARDRGSSYNSPLHF. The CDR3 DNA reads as TGCAGTGCTAGAGATCGGGGGAGCTCCTATAATTCACCCCTCCACTTT.

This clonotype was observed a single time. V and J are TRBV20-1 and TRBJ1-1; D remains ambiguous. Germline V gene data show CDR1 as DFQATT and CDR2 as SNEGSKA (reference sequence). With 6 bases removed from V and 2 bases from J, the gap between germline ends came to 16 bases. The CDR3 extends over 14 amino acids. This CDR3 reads CSATKEGANTEAFF. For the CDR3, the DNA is TGCAGTGCCACCAAGGAGGGAGCAAACACTGAAGCTTTCTTT.